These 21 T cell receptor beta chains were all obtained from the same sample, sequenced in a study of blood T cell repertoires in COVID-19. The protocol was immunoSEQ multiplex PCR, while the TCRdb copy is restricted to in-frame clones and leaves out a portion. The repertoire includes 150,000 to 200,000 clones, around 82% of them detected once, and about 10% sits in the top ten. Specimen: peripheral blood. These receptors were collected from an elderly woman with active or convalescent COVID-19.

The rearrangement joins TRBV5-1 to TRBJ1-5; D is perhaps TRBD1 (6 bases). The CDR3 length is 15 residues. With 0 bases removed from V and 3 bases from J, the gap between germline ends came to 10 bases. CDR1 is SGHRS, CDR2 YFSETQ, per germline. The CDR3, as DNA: TGCGCCAGCAGCTTGGAAGGGGGGGACAATCAGCCCCAGCATTTT. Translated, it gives CASSLEGGDNQPQHF.

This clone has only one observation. In nucleotides, the CDR3 is TGTGCCAGCAGTTCCCGGTGGGGAGACACTGAAGCTTTCTTT. It yields the protein CASSSRWGDTEAFF. The chain is built from TRBV6-5 and TRBJ1-1; D is undetermined. This CDR3 comprises 14 residues. Germline V gene sequence: CDR1 MNHEY, CDR2 SVGAGI. V lost 4 bases, J lost 3 bases, and 12 bases lay in between.

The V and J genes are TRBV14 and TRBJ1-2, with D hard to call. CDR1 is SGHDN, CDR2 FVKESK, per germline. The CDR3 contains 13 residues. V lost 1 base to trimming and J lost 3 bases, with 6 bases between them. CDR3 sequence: CASSQGGYYGYTF. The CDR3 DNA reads TGTGCCAGCAGCCAAGGCGGGTACTATGGCTACACCTTC.

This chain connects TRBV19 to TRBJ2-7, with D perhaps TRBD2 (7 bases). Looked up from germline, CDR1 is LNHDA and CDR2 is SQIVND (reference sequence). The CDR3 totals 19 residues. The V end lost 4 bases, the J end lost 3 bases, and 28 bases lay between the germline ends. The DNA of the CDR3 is TGTGCCAGTAGTAGAACCGGGACCTCGATCCGGGGGGCCGACTACGAGCAGTACTTC. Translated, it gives CASSRTGTSIRGADYEQYF.

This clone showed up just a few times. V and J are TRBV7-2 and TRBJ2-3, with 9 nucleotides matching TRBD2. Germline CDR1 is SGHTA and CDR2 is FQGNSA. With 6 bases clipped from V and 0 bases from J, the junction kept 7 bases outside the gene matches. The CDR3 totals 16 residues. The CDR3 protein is CASRRLAASSTDTQYF. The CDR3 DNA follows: TGTGCCAGCAGGCGACTAGCGGCTTCGAGCACAGATACGCAGTATTTT.

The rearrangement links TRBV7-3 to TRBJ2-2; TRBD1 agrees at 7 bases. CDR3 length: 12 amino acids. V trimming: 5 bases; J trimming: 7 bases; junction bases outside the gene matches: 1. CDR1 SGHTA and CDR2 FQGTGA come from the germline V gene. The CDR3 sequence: CASSQGVGELFF. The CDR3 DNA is TGTGCCAGCAGCCAGGGGGTCGGGGAGCTGTTTTTT.

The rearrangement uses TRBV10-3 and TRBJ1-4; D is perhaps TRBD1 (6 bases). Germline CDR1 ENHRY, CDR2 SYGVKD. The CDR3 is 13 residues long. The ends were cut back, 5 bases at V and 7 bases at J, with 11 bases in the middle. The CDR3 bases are TGTGCCATCAGTCGGACAGAGCTTGAAAAACTGTTTTTT. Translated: CAISRTELEKLFF.

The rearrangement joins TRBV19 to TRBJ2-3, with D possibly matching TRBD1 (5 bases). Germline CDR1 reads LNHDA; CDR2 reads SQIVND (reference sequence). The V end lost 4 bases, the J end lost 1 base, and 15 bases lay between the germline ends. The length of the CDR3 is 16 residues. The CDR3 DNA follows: TGTGCCAGTAGTACATCAGGGCGTCTGGGCACAGATACGCAGTATTTT. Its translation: CASSTSGRLGTDTQYF.

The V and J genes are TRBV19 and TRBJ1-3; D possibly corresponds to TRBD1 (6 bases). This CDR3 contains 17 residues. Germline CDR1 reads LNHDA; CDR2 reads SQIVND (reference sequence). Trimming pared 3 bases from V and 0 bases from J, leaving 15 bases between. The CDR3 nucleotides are TGTGCCAGTAGTATTCCCACAGGGTCGCCCTCTGGAAACACCATATATTTT. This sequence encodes CASSIPTGSPSGNTIYF.

This CDR3 reads CSADGTRNEQFF. The DNA of the CDR3 is TGCAGCGCCGACGGGACTAGGAATGAGCAGTTCTTC. The chain is built from TRBV29-1 and TRBJ2-1; 8 bases match TRBD2. The ends lost 7 bases at V and 7 bases at J; junction bases unmatched: 6. The CDR3 is 12 amino acids. Germline V gene sequence: CDR1 SQVTM, CDR2 ANQGSEA.

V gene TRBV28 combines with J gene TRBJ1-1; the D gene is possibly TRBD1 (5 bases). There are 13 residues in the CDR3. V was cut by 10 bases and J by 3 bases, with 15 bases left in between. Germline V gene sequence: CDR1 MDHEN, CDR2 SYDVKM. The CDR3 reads CATSRQFYTEAFF. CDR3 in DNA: TGTGCCACCTCCAGACAGTTCTACACTGAAGCTTTCTTT.

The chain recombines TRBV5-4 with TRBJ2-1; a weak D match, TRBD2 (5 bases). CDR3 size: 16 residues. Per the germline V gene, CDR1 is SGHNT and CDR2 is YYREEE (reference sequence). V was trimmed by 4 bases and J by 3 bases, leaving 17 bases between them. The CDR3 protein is CASSPSPSTDYNEQFF. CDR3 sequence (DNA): TGTGCCAGCAGCCCCAGCCCTAGCACCGACTACAATGAGCAGTTCTTC. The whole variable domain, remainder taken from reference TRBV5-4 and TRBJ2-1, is ETGVTQSPTHLIKTRGQQVTLRCSSQSGHNTVSWYQQALGQGPQFIFQYYREEENGRGNFPPRFSGLQFPNYSSELNVNALELDDSALYLCASSPSPSTDYNEQFFGPGTRLTVL.

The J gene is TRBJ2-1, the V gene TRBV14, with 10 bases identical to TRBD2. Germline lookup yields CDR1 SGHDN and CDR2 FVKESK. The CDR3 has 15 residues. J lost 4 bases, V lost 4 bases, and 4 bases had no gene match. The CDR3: CASSPIAGGYNEQFF. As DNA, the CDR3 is TGTGCCAGCAGCCCAATAGCGGGAGGTTACAATGAGCAGTTCTTC.

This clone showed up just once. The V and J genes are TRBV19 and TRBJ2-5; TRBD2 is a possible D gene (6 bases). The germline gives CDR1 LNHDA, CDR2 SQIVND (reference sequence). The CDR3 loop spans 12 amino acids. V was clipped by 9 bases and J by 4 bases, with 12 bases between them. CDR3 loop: CASGSGSETQYF. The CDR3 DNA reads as TGTGCCAGCGGCAGCGGGTCAGAGACCCAGTACTTC.

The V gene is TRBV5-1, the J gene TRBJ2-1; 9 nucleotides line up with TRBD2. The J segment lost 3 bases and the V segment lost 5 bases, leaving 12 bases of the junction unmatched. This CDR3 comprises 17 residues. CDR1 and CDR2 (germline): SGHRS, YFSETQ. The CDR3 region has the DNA TGCGCCAGCAGTAGCCGAACGACTAGCGGAATCTACAATGAGCAGTTCTTC. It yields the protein CASSSRTTSGIYNEQFF.

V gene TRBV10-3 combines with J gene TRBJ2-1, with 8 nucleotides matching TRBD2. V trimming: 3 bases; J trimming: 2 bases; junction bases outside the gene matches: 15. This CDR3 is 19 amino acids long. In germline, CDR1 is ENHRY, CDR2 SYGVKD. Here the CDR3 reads CAISEGLAGKRIPYNEQFF. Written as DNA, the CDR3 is TGTGCCATCAGTGAAGGGCTAGCGGGCAAGAGGATCCCCTACAATGAGCAGTTCTTC.

The CDR3 DNA sequence: TGCGCCAGCAGCGCGTCGGGGATCCAAGAGACCCAGTACTTC. This translates into CASSASGIQETQYF. The rearrangement links TRBV5-1 to TRBJ2-5; perhaps TRBD2 as D (5 bases). Germline lookup yields CDR1 SGHRS and CDR2 YFSETQ. Trimming took off 4 bases at V and 1 base at J, with 11 bases between the two ends. The CDR3 consists of 14 residues.

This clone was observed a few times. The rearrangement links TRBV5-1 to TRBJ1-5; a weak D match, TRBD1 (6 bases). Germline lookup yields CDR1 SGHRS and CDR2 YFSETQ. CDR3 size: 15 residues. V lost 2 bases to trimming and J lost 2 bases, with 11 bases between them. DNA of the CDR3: TGCGCCAGCAGCTTAGCAGGGGTTCGCAATCAGCCCCAGCATTTT. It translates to CASSLAGVRNQPQHF.

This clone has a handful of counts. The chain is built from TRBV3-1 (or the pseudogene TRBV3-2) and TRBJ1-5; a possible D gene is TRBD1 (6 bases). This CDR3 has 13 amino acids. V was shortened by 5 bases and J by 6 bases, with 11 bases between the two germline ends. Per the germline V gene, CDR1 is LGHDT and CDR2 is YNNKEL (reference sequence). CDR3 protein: CASSWGQSQPQHF. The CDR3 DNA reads TGTGCCAGCAGCTGGGGGCAGAGTCAGCCCCAGCATTTT.

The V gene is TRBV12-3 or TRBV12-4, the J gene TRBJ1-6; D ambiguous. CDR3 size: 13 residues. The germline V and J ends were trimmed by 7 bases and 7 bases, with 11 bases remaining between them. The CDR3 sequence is CASTWSGNSPLHF. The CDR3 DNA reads TGTGCCAGCACCTGGAGCGGGAATTCACCCCTCCACTTT.

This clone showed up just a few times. The CDR3 nucleotides read TGTGCCAGCAGTCTACAGGGACCTGAAGCTTTCTTT. Amino acid sequence: CASSLQGPEAFF. V usage is TRBV6-6 and J usage is TRBJ1-1; a possible D gene is TRBD1 (6 bases). Germline lookup yields CDR1 MNHNY and CDR2 SVGAGI (reference sequence). The V end lost 5 bases, the J end lost 6 bases, and 10 bases lay between the germline ends. The CDR3 is 12 amino acids.